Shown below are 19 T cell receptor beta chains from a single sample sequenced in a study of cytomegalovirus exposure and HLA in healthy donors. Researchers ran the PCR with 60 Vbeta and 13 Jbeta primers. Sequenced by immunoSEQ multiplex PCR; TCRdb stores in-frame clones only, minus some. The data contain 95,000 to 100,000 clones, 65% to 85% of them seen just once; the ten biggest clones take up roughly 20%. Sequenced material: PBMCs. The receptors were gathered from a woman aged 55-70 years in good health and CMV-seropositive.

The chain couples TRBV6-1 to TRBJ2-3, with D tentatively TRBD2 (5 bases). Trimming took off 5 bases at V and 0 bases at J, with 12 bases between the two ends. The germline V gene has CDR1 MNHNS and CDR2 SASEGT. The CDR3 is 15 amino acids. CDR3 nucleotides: TGTGCCAGCAGTACAGCCCGGGGAAGCACAGATACGCAGTATTTT. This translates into CASSTARGSTDTQYF.

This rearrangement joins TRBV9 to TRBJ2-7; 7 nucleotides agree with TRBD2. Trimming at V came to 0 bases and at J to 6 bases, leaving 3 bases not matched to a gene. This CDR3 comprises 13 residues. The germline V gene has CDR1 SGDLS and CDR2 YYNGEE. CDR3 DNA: TGTGCCAGCAGCGTAGCGGGAGGTGGCGAGCAGTACTTC. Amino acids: CASSVAGGGEQYF.

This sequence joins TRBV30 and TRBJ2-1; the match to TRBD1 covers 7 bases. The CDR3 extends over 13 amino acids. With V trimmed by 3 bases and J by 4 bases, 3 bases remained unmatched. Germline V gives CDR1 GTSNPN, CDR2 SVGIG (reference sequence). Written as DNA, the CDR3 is TGTGCCTGGAGGAGGGGGCAGTACAATGAGCAGTTCTTC. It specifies CAWRRGQYNEQFF.

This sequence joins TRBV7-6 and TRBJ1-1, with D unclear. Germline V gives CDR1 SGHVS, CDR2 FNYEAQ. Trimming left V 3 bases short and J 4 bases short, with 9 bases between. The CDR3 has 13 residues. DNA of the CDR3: TGTGCCAGCAGCTTCAGTTCTGGCACTGAAGCTTTCTTT. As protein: CASSFSSGTEAFF.

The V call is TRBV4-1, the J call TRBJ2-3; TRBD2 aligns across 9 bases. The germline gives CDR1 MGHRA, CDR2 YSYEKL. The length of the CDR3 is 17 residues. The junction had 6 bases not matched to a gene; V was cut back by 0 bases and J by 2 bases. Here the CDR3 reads CASSQDWERGVTDTQYF. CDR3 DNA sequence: TGCGCCAGCAGCCAAGATTGGGAGCGGGGGGTCACAGATACGCAGTATTTT.

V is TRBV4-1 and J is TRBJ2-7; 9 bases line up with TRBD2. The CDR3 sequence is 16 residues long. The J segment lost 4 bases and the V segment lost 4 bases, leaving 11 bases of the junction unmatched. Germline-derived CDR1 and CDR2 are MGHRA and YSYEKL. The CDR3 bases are TGCGCCAGCAGCCCAGCGATAGCGGGAGTGATATACGAGCAGTACTTC. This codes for CASSPAIAGVIYEQYF.

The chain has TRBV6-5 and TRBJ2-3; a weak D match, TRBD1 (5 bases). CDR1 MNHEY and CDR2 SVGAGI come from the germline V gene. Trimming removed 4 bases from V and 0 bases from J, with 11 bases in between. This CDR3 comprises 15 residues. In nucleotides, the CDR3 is TGTGCCAGCAGTTGGGGCTCAACTAGCACAGATACGCAGTATTTT. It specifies CASSWGSTSTDTQYF.

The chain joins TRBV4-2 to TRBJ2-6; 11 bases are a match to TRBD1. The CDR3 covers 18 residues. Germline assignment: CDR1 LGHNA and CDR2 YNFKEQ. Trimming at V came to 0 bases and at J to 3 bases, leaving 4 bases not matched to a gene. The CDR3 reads CASSQDGQGASGANVLTF. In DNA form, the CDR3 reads TGTGCCAGCAGCCAAGACGGACAGGGGGCAAGTGGGGCCAACGTCCTGACTTTC.

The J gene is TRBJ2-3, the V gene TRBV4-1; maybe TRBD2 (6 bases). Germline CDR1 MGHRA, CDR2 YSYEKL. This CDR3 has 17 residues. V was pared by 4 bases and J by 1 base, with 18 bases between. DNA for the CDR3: TGCGCCAGCAGCCCACATTTTGCGGCTAGCGGCACAGATACGCAGTATTTT. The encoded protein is CASSPHFAASGTDTQYF.

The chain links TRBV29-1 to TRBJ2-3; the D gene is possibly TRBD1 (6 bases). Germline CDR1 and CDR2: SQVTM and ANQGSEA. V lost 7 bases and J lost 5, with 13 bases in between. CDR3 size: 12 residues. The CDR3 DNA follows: TGCAGCGCCGACAGGTCGGTAGATACGCAGTATTTT. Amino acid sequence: CSADRSVDTQYF.

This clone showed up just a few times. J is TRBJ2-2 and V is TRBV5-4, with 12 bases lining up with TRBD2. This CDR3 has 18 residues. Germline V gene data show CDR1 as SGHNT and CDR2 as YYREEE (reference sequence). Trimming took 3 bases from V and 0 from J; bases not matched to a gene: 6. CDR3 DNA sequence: TGTGCCAGCAGCTCGCCGGGACTAGCGGGTGCGAACACCGGGGAGCTGTTTTTT. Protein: CASSSPGLAGANTGELFF.

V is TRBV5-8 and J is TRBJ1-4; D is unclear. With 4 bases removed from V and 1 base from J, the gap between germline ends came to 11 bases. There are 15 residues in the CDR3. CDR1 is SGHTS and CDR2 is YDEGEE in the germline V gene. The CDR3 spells CASSGGRGTNEKLFF. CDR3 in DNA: TGTGCCAGCAGCGGAGGCCGCGGAACTAATGAAAAACTGTTTTTT.

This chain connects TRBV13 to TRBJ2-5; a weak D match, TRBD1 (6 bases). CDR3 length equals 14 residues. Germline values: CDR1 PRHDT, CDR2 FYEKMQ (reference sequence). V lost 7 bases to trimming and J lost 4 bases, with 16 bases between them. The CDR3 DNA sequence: TGTGCCAGCAAACAGGGCCACCTCGGAGAGACCCAGTACTTC. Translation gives CASKQGHLGETQYF. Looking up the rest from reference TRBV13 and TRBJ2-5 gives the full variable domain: AAGVIQSPRHLIKEKRETATLKCYPIPRHDTVYWYQQGPGQDPQFLISFYEKMQSDKGSIPDRFSAQQFSDYHSELNMSSLELGDSALYFCASKQGHLGETQYFGPGTRLLVL.

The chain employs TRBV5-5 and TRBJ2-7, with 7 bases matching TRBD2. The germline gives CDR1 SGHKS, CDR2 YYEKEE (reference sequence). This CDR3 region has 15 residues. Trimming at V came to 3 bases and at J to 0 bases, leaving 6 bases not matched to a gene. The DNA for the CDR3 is TGTGCCAGCAGCTATGCCTGGGAGGGCTCCTACGAGCAGTACTTC. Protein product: CASSYAWEGSYEQYF.

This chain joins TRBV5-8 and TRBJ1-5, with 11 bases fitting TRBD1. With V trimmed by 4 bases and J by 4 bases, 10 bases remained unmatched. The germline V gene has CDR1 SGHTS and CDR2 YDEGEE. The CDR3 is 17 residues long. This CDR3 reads CASSRRTGGQHNQPQHF. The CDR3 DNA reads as TGTGCCAGCAGCAGACGGACAGGGGGCCAGCATAATCAGCCCCAGCATTTT.

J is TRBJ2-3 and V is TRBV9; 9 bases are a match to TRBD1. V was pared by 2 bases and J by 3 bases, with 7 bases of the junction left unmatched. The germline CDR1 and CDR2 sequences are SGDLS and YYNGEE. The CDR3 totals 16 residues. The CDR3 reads CASSVTGTGLTDTQYF. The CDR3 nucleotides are TGTGCCAGCAGCGTTACCGGGACAGGGTTGACAGATACGCAGTATTTT.

The CDR3 coding sequence is TGTGCCAGCAGCTCGGAAGAGACCCAGTACTTC. It yields the protein CASSSEETQYF. The chain has TRBV7-9 and TRBJ2-5; D is undetermined. CDR3 length: 11 amino acids. V lost 4 bases, J lost 3 bases, and 3 bases lay in between. In germline, CDR1 is SEHNR, CDR2 FQNEAQ (reference sequence).

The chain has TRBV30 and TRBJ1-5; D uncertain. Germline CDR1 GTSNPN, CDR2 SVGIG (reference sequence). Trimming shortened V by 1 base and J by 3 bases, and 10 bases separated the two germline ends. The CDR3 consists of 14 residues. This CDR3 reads CAWSAPGDNQPQHF. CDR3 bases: TGTGCCTGGAGTGCCCCAGGCGACAATCAGCCCCAGCATTTT.

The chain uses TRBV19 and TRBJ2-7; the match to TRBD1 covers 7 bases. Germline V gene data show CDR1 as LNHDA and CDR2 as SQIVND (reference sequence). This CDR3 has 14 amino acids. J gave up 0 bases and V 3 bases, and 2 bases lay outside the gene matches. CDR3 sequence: CASSIGTVSYEQYF. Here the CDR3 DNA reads TGTGCCAGTAGTATCGGGACAGTCTCCTACGAGCAGTACTTC.